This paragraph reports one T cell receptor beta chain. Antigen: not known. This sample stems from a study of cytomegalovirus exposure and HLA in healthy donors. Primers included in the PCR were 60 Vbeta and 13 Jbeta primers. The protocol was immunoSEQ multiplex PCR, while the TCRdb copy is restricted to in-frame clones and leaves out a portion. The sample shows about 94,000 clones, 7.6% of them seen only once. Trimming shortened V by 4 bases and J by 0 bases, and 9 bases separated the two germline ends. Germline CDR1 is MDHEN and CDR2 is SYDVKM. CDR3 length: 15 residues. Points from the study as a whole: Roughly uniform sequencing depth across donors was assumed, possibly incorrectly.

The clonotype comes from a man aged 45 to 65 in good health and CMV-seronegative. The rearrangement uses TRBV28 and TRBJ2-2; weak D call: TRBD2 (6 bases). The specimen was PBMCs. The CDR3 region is CASSSTGANTGELFF. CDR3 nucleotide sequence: TGTGCCAGCAGTTCGACGGGGGCGAACACCGGGGAGCTGTTTTTT.